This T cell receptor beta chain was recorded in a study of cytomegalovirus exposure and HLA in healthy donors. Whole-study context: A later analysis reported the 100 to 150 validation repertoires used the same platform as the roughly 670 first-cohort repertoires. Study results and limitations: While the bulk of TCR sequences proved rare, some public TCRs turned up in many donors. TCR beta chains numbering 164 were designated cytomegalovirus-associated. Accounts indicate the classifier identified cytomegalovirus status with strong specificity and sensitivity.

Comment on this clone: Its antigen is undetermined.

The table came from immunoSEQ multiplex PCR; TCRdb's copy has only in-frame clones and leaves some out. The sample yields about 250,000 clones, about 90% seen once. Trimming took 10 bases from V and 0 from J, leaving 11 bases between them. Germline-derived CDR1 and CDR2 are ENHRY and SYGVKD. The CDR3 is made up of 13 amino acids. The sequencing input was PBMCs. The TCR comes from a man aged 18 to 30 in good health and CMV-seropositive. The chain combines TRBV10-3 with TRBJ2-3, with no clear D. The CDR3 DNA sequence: TGTGCCACGACCCCGGGTAGCACAGATACGCAGTATTTT. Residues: CATTPGSTDTQYF.